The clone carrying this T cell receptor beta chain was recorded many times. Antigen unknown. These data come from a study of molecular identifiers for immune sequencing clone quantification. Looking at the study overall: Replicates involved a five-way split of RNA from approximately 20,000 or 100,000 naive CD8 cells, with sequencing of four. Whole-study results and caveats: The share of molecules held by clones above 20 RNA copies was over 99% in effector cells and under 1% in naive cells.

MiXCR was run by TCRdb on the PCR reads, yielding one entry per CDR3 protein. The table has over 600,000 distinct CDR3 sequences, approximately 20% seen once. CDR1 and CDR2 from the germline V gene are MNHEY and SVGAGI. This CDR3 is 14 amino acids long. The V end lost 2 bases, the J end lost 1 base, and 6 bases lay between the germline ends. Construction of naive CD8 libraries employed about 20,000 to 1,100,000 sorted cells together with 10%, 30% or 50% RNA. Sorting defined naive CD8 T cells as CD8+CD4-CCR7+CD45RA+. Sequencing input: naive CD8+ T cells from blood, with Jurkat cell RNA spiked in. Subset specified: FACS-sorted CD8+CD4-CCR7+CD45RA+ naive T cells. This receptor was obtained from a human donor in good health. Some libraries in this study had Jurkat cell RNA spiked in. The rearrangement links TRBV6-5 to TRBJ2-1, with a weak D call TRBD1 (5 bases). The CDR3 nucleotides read TGTGCCAGCAGTTACGACAGTTCCTACAATGAGCAGTTCTTC. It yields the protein CASSYDSSYNEQFF.